These 8 T cell receptor beta chains were sequenced from one sample in a study of blood T cell repertoires in COVID-19 (dated by TCRdb to 2020 to 2021). Library method: the immunoSEQ multiplex PCR assay. TCRdb mirrors the immuneACCESS table, restricted to in-frame sequences. Some clones are absent from its copies; in checked studies, under half trace to an unresolved V gene, and the reason for the others is unknown. The sample table lists 200,000 to 250,000 clones, about 83% of them with a count of one. About 4% of the sample lies in the top ten. The sequencing sample was made of peripheral blood. Receptors were obtained from a man in his forties or fifties with acute or convalescent COVID-19.

V gene TRBV5-8 combines with J gene TRBJ2-5; 7 nucleotides match TRBD1. V was pared by 4 bases and J by 1 base, with 10 bases of the junction left unmatched. The CDR3 covers 16 residues. CDR1 SGHTS and CDR2 YDEGEE come from the germline V gene. CDR3 region: CASSPMTGNSQETQYF. Here the CDR3 DNA reads TGTGCCAGCAGCCCCATGACAGGGAACTCCCAAGAGACCCAGTACTTC.

The V gene is TRBV7-3, the J gene TRBJ2-7, with 8 bases fitting TRBD2. Per the germline V gene, CDR1 is SGHTA and CDR2 is FQGTGA. The J segment lost 0 bases and the V segment lost 5 bases, leaving 15 bases of the junction unmatched. The CDR3 spans 18 residues. CDR3 nucleotide sequence: TGTGCCAGCAGCCCCTCGCGGGGGGCCCCGAGACACTCCTACGAGCAGTACTTC. This encodes CASSPSRGAPRHSYEQYF.

The J gene is TRBJ2-7, the V gene TRBV6-5, with D perhaps TRBD1 (5 bases). V was shortened by 7 bases and J by 5 bases, with 15 bases between the two germline ends. Germline loops: CDR1 MNHEY, CDR2 SVGAGI. There are 13 residues in the CDR3. Here the CDR3 reads CASTWQGGDEQYF. CDR3 DNA: TGTGCCAGCACTTGGCAGGGTGGGGACGAGCAGTACTTC.

The rearrangement uses TRBV28 and TRBJ2-5, with TRBD1 matching over 9 bases. V lost 4 bases, J lost 5 bases, and 11 bases stayed unmatched. Per the germline V gene, CDR1 is MDHEN and CDR2 is SYDVKM. The CDR3 totals 16 residues. The CDR3: CASSSWTGANVETQYF. Here the CDR3 DNA reads TGTGCCAGCAGTTCCTGGACAGGGGCTAATGTCGAGACCCAGTACTTC.

This chain links TRBV3-1 (or the pseudogene TRBV3-2) with TRBJ1-3; TRBD1 might be the D (6 bases). There are 16 residues in the CDR3. The germline gives CDR1 LGHDT, CDR2 YNNKEL (reference sequence). The ends were cut back, 3 bases at V and 0 bases at J, with 12 bases in the middle. Written as DNA, the CDR3 is TGTGCCAGCAGCCACGAGCAGGGGACCTCTGGAAACACCATATATTTT. Translation gives CASSHEQGTSGNTIYF.

The chain has TRBV28 and TRBJ2-7; D is unclear. V lost 6 bases, J lost 0 bases, and 18 bases lay in between. The CDR3 has 16 residues. Germline CDR1 and CDR2: MDHEN and SYDVKM. The CDR3 spells CASSYSLSIVSYEQYF. DNA for the CDR3: TGTGCCAGCAGCTACAGCTTGAGTATTGTCTCCTACGAGCAGTACTTC.

The CDR3 protein is CASSQPGPGTDTQYF. DNA of the CDR3: TGTGCCAGCAGCCAGCCGGGCCCAGGGACAGATACGCAGTATTTT. The chain employs TRBV4-2 and TRBJ2-3, with a tentative D call TRBD1 (5 bases). Germline V CDR1 and CDR2: LGHNA, YNFKEQ. V was shortened by 3 bases and J by 3 bases, with 13 bases between the two germline ends. CDR3 size: 15 residues.

This clone occurred once. The rearrangement uses TRBV18 and TRBJ2-3; tentatively, D is TRBD1 (5 bases). The CDR3 has 13 amino acids. Looked up from germline, CDR1 is KGHSH and CDR2 is LQKENI. Trimming shortened V by 3 bases and J by 5 bases, and 9 bases separated the two germline ends. CDR3 in amino acids: CASSPQGRDTQYF. As DNA, the CDR3 is TGTGCCAGCTCACCGCAGGGTCGAGATACGCAGTATTTT.